These 15 T cell receptor beta chains were all obtained from the same sample, sequenced in a study of blood T cell repertoires in COVID-19 (dated by TCRdb to between 2020 and 2021). Library preparation used the immunoSEQ multiplex PCR assay. TCRdb obtained this table from immuneACCESS and retained in-frame rearrangements with V and J assigned. These tables miss some clones; where compared with another copy, unresolved V genes account for less than half of the shortfall, and the remainder is unexplained. The sample profile shows some 170,000 clones; approximately 85% of them were found once. The ten biggest clones cover roughly 1% of the sample. Sample: peripheral blood. Every receptor here comes from a middle-aged man with acute or convalescent COVID-19.

V gene TRBV4-2 combines with J gene TRBJ1-1, with 7 positions matching TRBD1. Germline-derived CDR1 and CDR2 are LGHNA and YNFKEQ. The J segment lost 0 bases and the V segment lost 5 bases, leaving 9 bases of the junction unmatched. This CDR3 region has 16 residues. The CDR3 here is CASSTNRGFMNTEAFF. CDR3 DNA sequence: TGTGCCAGCAGCACGAACAGGGGTTTTATGAACACTGAAGCTTTCTTT.

The gene calls are TRBV6-5 and TRBJ2-1; 10 bases match TRBD1. Germline V lookup: CDR1 MNHEY, CDR2 SVGAGI. CDR3 length: 16 residues. V lost 2 bases and J lost 7; bases outside the gene matches: 8. Here the CDR3 DNA reads TGTGCCAGCAGTTACCTCCGGGACAGGGGTAGAAATGAGCAGTTCTTC. This translates into CASSYLRDRGRNEQFF.

V and J are TRBV11-2 and TRBJ2-7; maybe TRBD1 (5 bases). The CDR3 spans 14 residues. Germline V lookup: CDR1 SGHAT, CDR2 FQNNGV. Trimming removed 7 bases from V and 5 bases from J, with 18 bases in between. CDR3 amino acids: CASNRVDSFHEQYF. CDR3 nucleotide sequence: TGTGCCAGCAACCGCGTCGACAGTTTCCACGAGCAGTACTTC. The variable domain in full, with the rest retrieved from reference TRBV11-2 and TRBJ2-7, is EAGVAQSPRYKIIEKRQSVAFWCNPISGHATLYWYQQILGQGPKLLIQFQNNGVVDDSQLPKDRFSAERLKGVDSTLKIQPAKLEDSAVYLCASNRVDSFHEQYFGPGTRLTVT.

A few counts support this clone. J is TRBJ1-3 and V is TRBV2; the D is unclear. V lost 6 bases and J lost 8, with 17 bases in between. Germline CDR1 SNHLY, CDR2 FYNNEI. This CDR3 is built from 14 residues. The CDR3 sequence is CASRDAGSVYTIYF. The CDR3 DNA follows: TGTGCCAGCAGGGATGCGGGATCCGTTTACACCATATATTTT.

V usage is TRBV2 and J usage is TRBJ2-5; 12 positions agree with TRBD2. Germline values: CDR1 SNHLY, CDR2 FYNNEI. The CDR3 is 15 residues long. Unmatched junction bases numbered 9, after V lost 6 bases and J lost 7 bases. This CDR3 reads CASRSRTSGVGTQYF. The CDR3 nucleotides read TGTGCCAGCAGATCGAGGACTAGCGGGGTAGGGACCCAGTACTTC.

A single count supports this clone. V and J are TRBV6-2 or TRBV6-3 and TRBJ2-3, with TRBD2 matching over 8 bases. The junction had 10 bases not matched to a gene; V was cut back by 4 bases and J by 1 base. The CDR3 totals 17 residues. Germline V CDR1 and CDR2: MNHEY, SVGEGT. CDR3 sequence reads: CASSLGGAGGRTDTQYF. The CDR3 bases are TGTGCCAGCAGTTTGGGAGGCGCGGGGGGCCGCACAGATACGCAGTATTTT.

The V call is TRBV28, the J call TRBJ1-1, with 10 bases aligning to TRBD1. This CDR3 has 16 residues. Germline values: CDR1 MDHEN, CDR2 SYDVKM. V shed 7 bases and J 2 bases; nucleotides not matched to a gene: 10. This chain's CDR3 is CASKTTGGILNTEAFF. CDR3 nucleotides: TGTGCCAGCAAAACGACAGGGGGCATCCTTAACACTGAAGCTTTCTTT.

This chain connects TRBV9 to TRBJ1-2; D possibly corresponds to TRBD1 (5 bases). CDR3 length equals 13 residues. The V gene lost 4 bases and the J gene lost 2 bases, with 9 bases spanning the gap. Per the germline V gene, CDR1 is SGDLS and CDR2 is YYNGEE. The CDR3 coding sequence is TGTGCCAGCAGCCCAGGGTCCAACTATGGCTACACCTTC. Translated: CASSPGSNYGYTF.

This clone showed up just a few times. This chain links TRBV18 with TRBJ2-7, with a weak D call TRBD1 (5 bases). The CDR3 is 14 residues long. CDR1 is KGHSH and CDR2 is LQKENI in the germline V gene. Trimming left V 2 bases short and J 2 bases short, with 10 bases between. CDR3 amino acids: CASSPSTGPYEQYF. The CDR3, as DNA: TGTGCCAGCTCACCAAGCACAGGTCCCTACGAGCAGTACTTC.

V and J are TRBV5-6 and TRBJ1-1; D not resolved. The CDR3 consists of 14 residues. With 0 bases removed from V and 5 bases from J, the gap between germline ends came to 11 bases. CDR1 SGHDT and CDR2 YYEEEE come from the germline V gene. CDR3 residues: CASSLDETGTEAFF. The CDR3 DNA reads as TGTGCCAGCAGCTTGGACGAAACGGGGACTGAAGCTTTCTTT.

The rearrangement joins TRBV7-6 to TRBJ1-1, with D possibly being TRBD1 (5 bases). Germline values: CDR1 SGHVS, CDR2 FNYEAQ. Trimming removed 5 bases from V and 1 base from J, with 8 bases in between. This CDR3 is 13 amino acids long. As DNA, the CDR3 is TGTGCCAGCAGCACCGGACAGAACACTGAAGCTTTCTTT. Translated: CASSTGQNTEAFF.

The chain carries TRBV11-3 and TRBJ1-1; 7 nucleotides agree with TRBD1. Germline CDR1 and CDR2: SGHNT and YENEEA. The V segment lost 5 bases and the J segment 7 bases; nucleotides outside the gene matches: 4. This CDR3 has 12 amino acids. CDR3 coding DNA: TGTGCCAGCAGCCTCCGGGACAGTGAAGCTTTCTTT. It translates to CASSLRDSEAFF.

The chain couples TRBV30 to TRBJ2-1, with a possible D match to TRBD1 (6 bases). Deletions cut 5 bases from V and 8 bases from J, with 13 bases between. The CDR3 has 12 amino acids. Per germline, CDR1 GTSNPN and CDR2 SVGIG (reference sequence). Written as DNA, the CDR3 is TGTGCCTGGGGGGGCCGGTTTGATGAGCAGTTCTTC. This gives the protein CAWGGRFDEQFF.

The gene calls are TRBV5-1 and TRBJ2-7, with 11 positions matching TRBD2. Trimming removed 4 bases from V and 5 bases from J; junction bases left unmatched: 2. Germline V gene data show CDR1 as SGHRS and CDR2 as YFSETQ. The CDR3 is 13 residues long. In nucleotides, the CDR3 is TGCGCCAGCAGCGAGGGACTAGCGGACGAGCAGTACTTC. Protein product: CASSEGLADEQYF. Full variable domain (outside the CDR3, taken from reference TRBV5-1 and TRBJ2-7): KAGVTQTPRYLIKTRGQQVTLSCSPISGHRSVSWYQQTPGQGLQFLFEYFSETQRNKGNFPGRFSGRQFSNSRSEMNVSTLELGDSALYLCASSEGLADEQYFGPGTRLTVT.

V usage is TRBV5-4 and J usage is TRBJ2-1, with D unresolved. V gave up 0 bases and J gave up 4 bases, with 5 bases separating them. In germline, CDR1 is SGHNT, CDR2 YYREEE (reference sequence). CDR3 length equals 13 residues. This chain's CDR3 is CASSLGQYNEQFF. The CDR3 coding sequence is TGTGCCAGCAGCTTGGGGCAGTACAATGAGCAGTTCTTC.